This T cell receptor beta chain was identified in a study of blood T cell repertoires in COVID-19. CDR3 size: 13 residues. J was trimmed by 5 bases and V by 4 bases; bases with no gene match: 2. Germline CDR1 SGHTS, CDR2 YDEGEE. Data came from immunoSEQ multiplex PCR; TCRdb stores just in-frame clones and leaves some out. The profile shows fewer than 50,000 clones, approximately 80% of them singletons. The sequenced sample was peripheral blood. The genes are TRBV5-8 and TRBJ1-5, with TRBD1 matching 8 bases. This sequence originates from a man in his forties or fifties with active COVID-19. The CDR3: CASSLDRDQPQHF. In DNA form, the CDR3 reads TGTGCCAGCAGCCTGGACAGGGATCAGCCCCAGCATTTT.